The clone carrying this TCR beta chain came up a few times. This record belongs to a study of CD8+CD57+ T cells in acquired aplastic anemia. Whole-study context: Sorted CD4+ and CD8+ cells gave a mean 3.2 ug DNA, range about 0.19 to 27.4 ug.

V lost 3 bases, J lost 1 base, and 6 bases lay in between. The CDR3 runs 12 residues. Germline CDR1 reads DFQATT; CDR2 reads SNEGSKA (reference sequence). Those patients picked for sequencing had displayed CD8+CD57+ cell expansion on flow cytometry. There were no patients without severe acquired aplastic anemia. Genomic DNA, the template, was used for profiling of the TCR beta VDJ and CDR3. TCRdb reprocessed the reads with MiXCR, giving one entry per CDR3 protein. The sample has under 350,000 distinct CDR3 sequences, about 50% seen once. The source of this sequence is a human donor with aplastic anemia. Sequencing was carried out using sorted CD4+, CD8+, or CD8+CD57+ T cells (not recorded which) from PBMCs. The V call is TRBV20-1, the J call TRBJ2-5; D is ambiguous. The CDR3 reads CSASTVQETQYF. As DNA, the CDR3 is TGCAGTGCTAGTACAGTCCAAGAGACCCAGTACTTC.